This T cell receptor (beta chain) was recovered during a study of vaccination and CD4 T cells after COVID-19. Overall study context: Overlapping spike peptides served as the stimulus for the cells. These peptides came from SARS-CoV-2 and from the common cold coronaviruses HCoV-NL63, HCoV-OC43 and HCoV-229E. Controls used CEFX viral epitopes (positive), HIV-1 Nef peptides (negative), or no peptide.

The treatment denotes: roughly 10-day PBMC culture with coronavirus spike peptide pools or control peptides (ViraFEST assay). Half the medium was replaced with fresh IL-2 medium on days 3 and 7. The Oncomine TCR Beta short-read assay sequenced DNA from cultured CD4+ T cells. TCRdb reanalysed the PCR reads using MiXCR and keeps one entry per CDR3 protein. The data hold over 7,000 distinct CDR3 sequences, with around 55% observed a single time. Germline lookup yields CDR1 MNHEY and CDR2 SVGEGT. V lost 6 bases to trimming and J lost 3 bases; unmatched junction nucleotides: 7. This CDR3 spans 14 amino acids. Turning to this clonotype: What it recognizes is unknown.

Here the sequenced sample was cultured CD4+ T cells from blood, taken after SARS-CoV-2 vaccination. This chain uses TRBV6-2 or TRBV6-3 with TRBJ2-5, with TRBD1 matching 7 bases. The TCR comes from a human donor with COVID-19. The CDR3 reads CASSRGQKEETQYF. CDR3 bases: TGTGCCAGCAGCCGGGGACAGAAGGAAGAGACCCAGTACTTC.